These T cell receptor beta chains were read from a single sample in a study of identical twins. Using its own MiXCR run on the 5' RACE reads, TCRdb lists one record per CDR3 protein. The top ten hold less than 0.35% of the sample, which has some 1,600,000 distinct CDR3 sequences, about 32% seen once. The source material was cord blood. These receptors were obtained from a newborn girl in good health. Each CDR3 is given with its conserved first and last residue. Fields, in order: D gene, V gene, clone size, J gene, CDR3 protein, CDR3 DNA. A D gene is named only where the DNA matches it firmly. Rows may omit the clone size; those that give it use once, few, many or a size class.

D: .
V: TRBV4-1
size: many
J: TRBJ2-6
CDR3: CASSQGFYSRSGANVLTF
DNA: TGCGCCAGCAGCCAAGGGTTTTATAGTCGTTCAGGGGCCAACGTCCTGACTTTC

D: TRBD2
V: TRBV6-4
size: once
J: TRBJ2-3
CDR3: CASSQHFRGGPQNDTQYF
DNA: TGTGCCAGCAGCCAACACTTCCGGGGGGGTCCGCAAAATGATACGCAGTATTTT

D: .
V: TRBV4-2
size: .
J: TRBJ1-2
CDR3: CASSRALPDRWYGYTF
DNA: TGTGCCAGCAGCCGAGCCCTACCCGACAGGTGGTATGGCTACACCTTC

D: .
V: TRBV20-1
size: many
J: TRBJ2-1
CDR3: CSALLNEQFF
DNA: TGCAGTGCTCTCCTCAATGAGCAGTTCTTC

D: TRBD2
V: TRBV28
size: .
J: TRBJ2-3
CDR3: CASSYIGVLAGAQTTTTDTQYF
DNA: TGTGCCAGCAGTTATATAGGGGTTCTAGCGGGAGCCCAAACCACAACCACAGATACGCAGTATTTT

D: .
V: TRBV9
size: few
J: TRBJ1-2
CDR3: CASSSLGRHNYGYTF
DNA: TGTGCCAGCAGCTCATTGGGGAGACACAACTATGGCTACACCTTC

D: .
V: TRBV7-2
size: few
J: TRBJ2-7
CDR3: CASSLTLTYEQYF
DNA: TGTGCCAGCAGCTTGACACTTACCTACGAGCAGTACTTC

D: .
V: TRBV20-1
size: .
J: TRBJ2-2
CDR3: CSAGTTNTGELFF
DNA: TGCAGCGCCGGGACAACGAACACCGGGGAGCTGTTTTTT

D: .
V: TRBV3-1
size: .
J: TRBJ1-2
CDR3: CASSHVTAANYGYTF
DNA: TGTGCCAGCAGCCATGTGACCGCCGCTAACTATGGCTACACCTTC

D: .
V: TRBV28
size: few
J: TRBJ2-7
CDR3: CASSFPGTYRSEQYF
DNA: TGTGCCAGCAGTTTCCCCGGGACTTATCGTAGCGAGCAGTACTTC

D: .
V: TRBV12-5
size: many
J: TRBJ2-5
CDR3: CASGLAGETQYF
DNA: TGTGCTAGTGGTTTAGCGGGAGAGACCCAGTACTTC

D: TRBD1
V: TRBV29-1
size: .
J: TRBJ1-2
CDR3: CSVGGGGQGLYGYTF
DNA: TGCAGCGTTGGTGGCGGGGGACAGGGGTTATATGGCTACACCTTC

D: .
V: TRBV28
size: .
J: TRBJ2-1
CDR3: CATNREVGNEQFF
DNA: TGTGCCACCAACCGGGAAGTTGGCAATGAGCAGTTCTTC

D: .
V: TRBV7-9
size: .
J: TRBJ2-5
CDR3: CASSLVLTVQETQYF
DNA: TGTGCCAGCAGCTTAGTGCTGACGGTCCAAGAGACCCAGTACTTC

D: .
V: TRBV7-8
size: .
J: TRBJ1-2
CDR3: CASSLIGGDNYGYTF
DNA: TGTGCCAGCAGCTTAATTGGAGGGGATAACTATGGCTACACCTTC

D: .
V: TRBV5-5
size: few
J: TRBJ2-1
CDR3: CASTLIGDSYNEQFF
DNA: TGTGCCAGCACCCTGATCGGGGACTCCTACAATGAGCAGTTCTTC

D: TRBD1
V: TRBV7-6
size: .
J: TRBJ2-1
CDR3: CASSSRQGVYNEQFF
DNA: TGTGCCAGCAGCTCCCGCCAGGGGGTATACAATGAGCAGTTCTTC

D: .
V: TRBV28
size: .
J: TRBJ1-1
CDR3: CASRNPGNTEASF
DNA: TGTGCCAGCAGGAACCCAGGAAACACTGAAGCTTCCTTT

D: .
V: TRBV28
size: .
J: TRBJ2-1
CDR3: CASRPTGEQFF
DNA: TGTGCCAGCAGACCGACGGGTGAGCAGTTCTTC

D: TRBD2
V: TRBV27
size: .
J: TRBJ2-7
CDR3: CASSPGLADFYEQYF
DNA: TGTGCCAGCAGTCCCGGACTAGCGGATTTCTACGAGCAGTACTTC

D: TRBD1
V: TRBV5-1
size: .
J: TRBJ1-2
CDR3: CASSQDRGSEGYTF
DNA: TGCGCCAGCAGCCAAGACAGGGGGAGTGAGGGCTACACCTTC

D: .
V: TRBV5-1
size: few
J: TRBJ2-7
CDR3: CASSLPQGYEQYF
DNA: TGCGCCAGCAGCTTGCCCCAGGGCTACGAGCAGTACTTC

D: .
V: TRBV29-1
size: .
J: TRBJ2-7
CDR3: CSVTNSYEQYF
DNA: TGCAGCGTGACAAACTCCTACGAGCAGTACTTC

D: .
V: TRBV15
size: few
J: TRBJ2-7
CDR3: CATSRGFYEQYF
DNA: TGTGCCACCAGCCGGGGTTTTTACGAGCAGTACTTC

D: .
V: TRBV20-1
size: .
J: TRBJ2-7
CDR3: CSARREDLSYEQYF
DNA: TGCAGTGCTAGAAGAGAGGACCTCTCCTACGAGCAGTACTTC

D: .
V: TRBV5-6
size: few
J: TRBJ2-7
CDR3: CASSLVDIGYEQYF
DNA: TGTGCCAGCAGCTTGGTCGACATAGGCTACGAGCAGTACTTC

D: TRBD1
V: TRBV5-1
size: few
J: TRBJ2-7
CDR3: CASSFGTGSNEQYF
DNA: TGCGCCAGCAGCTTCGGGACAGGGAGTAACGAGCAGTACTTC

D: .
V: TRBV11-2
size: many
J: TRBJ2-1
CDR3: CASSSDVYNEQFF
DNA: TGTGCCAGCAGCTCGGACGTCTACAATGAGCAGTTCTTC

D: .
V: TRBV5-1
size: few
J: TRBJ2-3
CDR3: CASSLDHRISTDTQYF
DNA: TGCGCCAGCAGCTTGGATCACCGGATCAGCACAGATACGCAGTATTTT

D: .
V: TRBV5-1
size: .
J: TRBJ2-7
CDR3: CASSLESGDYEQYF
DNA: TGCGCCAGCAGCTTGGAGAGCGGAGATTACGAGCAGTACTTC

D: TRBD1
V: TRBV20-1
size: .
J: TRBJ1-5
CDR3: CSARRTGTDPMRPQHF
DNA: TGCAGTGCTAGAAGAACCGGGACAGATCCTATGAGGCCCCAGCATTTT

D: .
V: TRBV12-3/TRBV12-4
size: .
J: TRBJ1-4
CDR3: CASSLSGGSGEKLFF
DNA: TGTGCCAGCAGTTTAAGCGGGGGGTCGGGTGAAAAACTGTTTTTT

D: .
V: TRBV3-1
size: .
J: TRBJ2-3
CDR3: CASRTSRDTQYF
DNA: TGTGCCAGCAGGACTAGTAGGGATACGCAGTATTTT

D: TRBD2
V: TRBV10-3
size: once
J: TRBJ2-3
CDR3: CAISEHGGADTQYF
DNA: TGTGCCATCAGCGAACACGGGGGGGCAGATACGCAGTATTTT

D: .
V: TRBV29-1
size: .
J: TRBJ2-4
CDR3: CSVDPLAKNIQYF
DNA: TGCAGCGTTGACCCCCTAGCCAAAAACATTCAGTACTTC

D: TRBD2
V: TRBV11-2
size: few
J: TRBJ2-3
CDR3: CASSPPSGGADTQYF
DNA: TGTGCCAGCAGCCCCCCTAGCGGGGGGGCAGATACGCAGTATTTT

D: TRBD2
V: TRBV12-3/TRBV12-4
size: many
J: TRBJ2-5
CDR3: CASSPLAPYGETQYF
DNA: TGTGCCAGCAGCCCACTAGCGCCCTATGGAGAGACCCAGTACTTC

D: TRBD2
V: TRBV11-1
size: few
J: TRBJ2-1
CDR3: CASSSELAGRYEQFF
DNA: TGTGCCAGCAGCTCCGAACTAGCGGGACGGTATGAGCAGTTCTTC

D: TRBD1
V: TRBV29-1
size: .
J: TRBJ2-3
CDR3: CSVEGQGPADTQYF
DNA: TGCAGCGTTGAAGGACAGGGGCCAGCAGATACGCAGTATTTT

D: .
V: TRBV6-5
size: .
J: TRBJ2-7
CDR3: CASSSGPCEQYF
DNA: TGTGCCAGCAGCTCCGGTCCCTGCGAGCAGTACTTC

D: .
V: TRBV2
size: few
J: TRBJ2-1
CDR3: CASTLNNEQFF
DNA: TGTGCCAGCACCTTGAACAATGAGCAGTTCTTC

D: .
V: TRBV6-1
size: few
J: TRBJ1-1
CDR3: CASSEAPRSEAFF
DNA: TGTGCCAGCAGTGAAGCCCCAAGGTCTGAAGCTTTCTTT

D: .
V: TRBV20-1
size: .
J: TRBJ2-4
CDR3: CSVPTIAKNIQYF
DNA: TGCAGTGTCCCGACAATAGCCAAAAACATTCAGTACTTC

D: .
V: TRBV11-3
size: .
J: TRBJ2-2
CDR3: CASSRGGSAGELFF
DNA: TGTGCCAGCAGCAGAGGGGGTAGCGCCGGGGAGCTGTTTTTT

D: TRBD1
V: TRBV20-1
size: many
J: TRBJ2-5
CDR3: CSARDYGQGEETQYF
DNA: TGCAGTGCTAGAGATTACGGACAGGGGGAAGAGACCCAGTACTTC

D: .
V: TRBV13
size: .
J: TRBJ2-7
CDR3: CASSLETASYEQYF
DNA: TGTGCCAGCAGCTTAGAGACAGCGTCCTACGAGCAGTACTTC

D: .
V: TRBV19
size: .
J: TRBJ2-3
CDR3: CASKSPGRTDTQYF
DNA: TGTGCCAGTAAAAGTCCGGGGCGCACAGATACGCAGTATTTT

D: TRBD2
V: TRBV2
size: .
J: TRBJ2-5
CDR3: CASRGLAKETQYF
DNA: TGTGCCAGCAGGGGACTAGCGAAAGAGACCCAGTACTTC

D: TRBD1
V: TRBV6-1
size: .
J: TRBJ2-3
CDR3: CASSEDRVSDTRYF
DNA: TGTGCCAGCAGTGAGGACAGGGTTTCAGATACGCGGTATTTT

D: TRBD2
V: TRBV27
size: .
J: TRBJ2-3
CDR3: CASSQTSGRSRNTQYF
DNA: TGTGCCAGCAGCCAGACTAGCGGGAGGTCGAGGAATACGCAGTATTTT